This T cell receptor (beta chain) was recorded in a study of T-cell memory formation after mild COVID-19 (dated by TCRdb to the early 2020s). Some background on the complete study: Most TCR sequence clusters were specific to one of the two donors. In two donors, T-cell clones that expanded and contracted after mild COVID-19 were tracked by sequencing TCRalpha and TCRbeta repertoires over time. The cohort was made up of two young adult volunteers, one female and one male, who were previously healthy.

The investigation overall reported the following: Balanced CD4/CD8 phenotypes were observed for clones contracting from day 15 to 85, whereas a bias towards CD4+ was observed for a second wave of clones expanding from day 15 to 37. Some responding clones were detected in pre-infection memory, which suggested that pre-existing cross-reactive memory T cells had joined the SARS-CoV-2 response. The study included only a couple of mild cases, and larger cohorts that include severe cases with pre-infection samples were judged to be necessary. Contracting CD4+ clones turned up mainly in the CM and EM memory subsets, whereas EMRA was where CD8+ clones were enriched. SARS-CoV-2 specificity was not confirmed for the second-wave clones peaking on day 37.

Inclusive of the bounding cysteine and phenylalanine, the CDR3 is 15 residues long. Just the 45-base CDR3 DNA is kept, in frame starting at base 1. From the germline V gene (reference sequence), CDR1 is DFQATT and CDR2 is SNEGSKA. V trim: 3 bases; J trim: 5 bases; unmatched bases: 9. This clonotype was counted between two and nine times. Its binding antigen is unknown. No base qualities exist here, and no much larger clone lies one base off it. Ficoll-Paque density gradient centrifugation was the method used to isolate PBMCs. TCRdb shows the sequencer as Illumina NovaSeq 6000. TCRalpha and TCRbeta cDNA libraries were built by 5'RACE with constant-segment primers, adding sample barcodes and unique molecular identifiers. Trizol reagent was used to extract RNA from every sample. Library amplification was performed in two PCR steps, and a second sample barcode and Illumina TruSeq adapters were introduced in the second step. Sequencing of libraries was performed on an Illumina NovaSeq with 2 x 150 bp paired-end reads. In the original analysis: With migec v1.2.7, reads were demultiplexed and then collapsed into UMI-guided consensus sequences. Using mixcr v2.1.11, UMI consensuses were aligned to TRA and TRB V and J templates and then assembled into clonotypes. Clonotypes were classified as expanded or contracted when called significant by both edgeR and NoisET, with noise models trained on biological replicates. For edgeR calls, a false discovery rate-adjusted p below 0.01 and a log2 fold-change threshold of 1 were applied. As an exploratory analysis of dynamics, max-normalized trajectories of the 1000 most abundant clonotypes were examined with PCA combined with hierarchical clustering. Each responding clone was given a CD4 or CD8 phenotype based on the CD4+ and CD8+ repertoires, which had been sequenced separately. TCRdb reprocessed the public reads (quality trimming at Q25 with fastp, clone calling with MiXCR) and kept in-frame beta chains. All rows with the same CDR3 protein become a single entry with the most common DNA and genes. The authors' filters were not applied to this entry. The sample has some 330,000 distinct CDR3 sequences on record, roughly 20% of them singletons. Of the sample, approximately 12% is held by the ten largest clones.

The sample taken for sequencing was PBMCs or a T cell subset sorted from them (not recorded which). The origin of this receptor is an adult woman who had mild COVID-19 (a few samples of this study predate the infection). The sample titles of this study are shuffled in the database, so cell type and time point are left out; the donor was told from shared clones. The sequence is built from TRBV20-1 and TRBJ2-1; 8 of the junction bases match TRBD2. The DNA reads TGCAGTGCTAGCGGGAGGGCCCCCCTCCACAATGAGCAGTTCTTC. This translates into CSASGRAPLHNEQFF.